Below, one T cell receptor beta chain is given with its context. Its cognate antigen is unknown. The data stem from a study of long-term antiretroviral therapy in people with HIV. This CDR3 is 13 amino acids long. Germline V gene sequence: CDR1 SGDLS, CDR2 YYNGEE. V was clipped by 4 bases and J by 4 bases, with 6 bases between them. At survey level, the immunoSEQ assay was run in its v3.0 version. Assay used: immunoSEQ multiplex PCR; TCRdb lists only in-frame clones, some missing. Here the sample spans about 39,000 clones, roughly 90% being singletons. Each HIV participant was treated in the United States. The study used samples holding about 0.85-10 million cryopreserved PBMC before DNA extraction. Overall study results and limits: Diversity rose after ART but stayed below transplant donor controls. Pre-ART clonal expansions dominated every time point's repertoire.

The receptor comes from a woman between 50 and 59 years old with HIV. Sequences were derived from unsorted PBMCs, sampled 1.2 years after starting antiretroviral therapy. The chain recombines TRBV9 with TRBJ1-6; D uncertain. CDR3 sequence reads: CASSPTYNSPLHF. The DNA of the CDR3 is TGTGCCAGCAGCCCCACGTATAATTCACCCCTCCACTTT.